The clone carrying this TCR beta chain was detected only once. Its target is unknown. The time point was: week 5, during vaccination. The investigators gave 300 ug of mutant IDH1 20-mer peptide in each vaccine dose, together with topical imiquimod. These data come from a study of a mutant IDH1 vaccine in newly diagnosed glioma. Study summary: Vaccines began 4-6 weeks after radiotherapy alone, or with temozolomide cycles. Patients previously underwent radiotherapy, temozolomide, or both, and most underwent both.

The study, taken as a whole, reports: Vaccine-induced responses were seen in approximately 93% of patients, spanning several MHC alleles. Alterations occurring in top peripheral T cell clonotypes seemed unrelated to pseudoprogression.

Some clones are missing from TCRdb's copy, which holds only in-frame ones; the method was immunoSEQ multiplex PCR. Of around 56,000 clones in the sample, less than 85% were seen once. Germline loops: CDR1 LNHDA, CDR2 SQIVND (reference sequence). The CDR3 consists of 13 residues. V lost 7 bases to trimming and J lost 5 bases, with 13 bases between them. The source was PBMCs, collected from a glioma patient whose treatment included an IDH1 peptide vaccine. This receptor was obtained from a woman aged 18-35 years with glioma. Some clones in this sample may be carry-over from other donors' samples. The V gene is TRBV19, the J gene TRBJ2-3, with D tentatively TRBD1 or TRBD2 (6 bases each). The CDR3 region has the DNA TGTGCCAGTAATGAAGGAGGGGGAGATACGCAGTATTTT. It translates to CASNEGGGDTQYF.